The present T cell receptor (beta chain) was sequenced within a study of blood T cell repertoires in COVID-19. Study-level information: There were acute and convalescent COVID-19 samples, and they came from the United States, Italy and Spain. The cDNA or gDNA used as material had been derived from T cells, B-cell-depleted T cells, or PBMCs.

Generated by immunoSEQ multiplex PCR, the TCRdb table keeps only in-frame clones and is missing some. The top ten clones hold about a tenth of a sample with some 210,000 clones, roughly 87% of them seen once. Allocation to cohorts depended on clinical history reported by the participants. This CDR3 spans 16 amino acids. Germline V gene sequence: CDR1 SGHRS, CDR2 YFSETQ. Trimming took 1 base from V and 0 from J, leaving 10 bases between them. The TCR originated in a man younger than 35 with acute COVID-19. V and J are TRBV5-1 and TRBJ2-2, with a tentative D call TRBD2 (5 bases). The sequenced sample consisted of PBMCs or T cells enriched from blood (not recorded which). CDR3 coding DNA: TGCGCCAGCAGCTTGATCAGCGGCTCGAACACCGGGGAGCTGTTTTTT. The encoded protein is CASSLISGSNTGELFF.